The rows below give T cell receptor beta chains drawn from one sample of a study of identical twins. TCRdb re-called the 5' RACE reads through MiXCR, storing one row per CDR3 protein. The sample lists about 190,000 distinct CDR3 sequences; about a sixth were seen once. These data also featured in a second study, about T cells expressing NK-cell markers.

Sequencing used CD8+ T cells sorted from blood. The receptors shown here come from a woman between 18 and 29 years old in good health. CDR3s include the opening cysteine and the closing phenylalanine or tryptophan. D genes are given only for firm matches. Size tells how often a clone was seen (once, few, many) or the class of an expanded clone, and some rows leave it out.

j_call d_call v_call clone_size cdr3_nt cdr3_aa
TRBJ2-1 TRBD2 TRBV7-8 few TGTGCCAGCAGCTTAGATACAGCGGGACCCTACAATGAGCAGTTCTTC CASSLDTAGPYNEQFF
TRBJ2-7 NA TRBV5-1 NA TGCGCCAGCAGCTCGGAAGGAGAGGGATACGAGCAGTACTTC CASSSEGEGYEQYF
TRBJ2-7 NA TRBV20-1 few TGCAGTGCTTATTCCGGGGTTTCCTACGAGCAGTACTTC CSAYSGVSYEQYF
TRBJ2-6 NA TRBV25-1 few TGTGCCAGCGGTTGGGTGGCCAACGTCCTGACTTTC CASGWVANVLTF
TRBJ2-3 TRBD2 TRBV6-2/TRBV6-3 many TGTGCCAGCAGTTACGGGCGGGAGTCAGATACGCAGTATTTT CASSYGRESDTQYF
TRBJ2-1 TRBD1 TRBV27 NA TGTGCCAGCAGTTACGCAGGGGGCCACAATGAGCAGTTCTTC CASSYAGGHNEQFF
TRBJ2-2 NA TRBV24-1 few TGTGCCACCTCTCCCGGGACAAACACCGGGGAGCTGTTTTTT CATSPGTNTGELFF
TRBJ2-1 NA TRBV6-2/TRBV6-3 many TGTGCCAGCAGTATCCTAGTGGAGGATGAGCAGTTCTTC CASSILVEDEQFF
TRBJ2-2 NA TRBV20-1 NA TGCAGTGCTGGAGAGGGGACCGGGGAGCTGTTTTTT CSAGEGTGELFF
TRBJ2-4 TRBD1 TRBV15 few TGTGCCACCAGCAACGGACAGGGGAAAAACATTCAGTACTTC CATSNGQGKNIQYF
TRBJ2-3 NA TRBV10-3 NA TGTGCCATCAGTGAGTCGGGTAGCGGCTACACAGATACGCAGTATTTT CAISESGSGYTDTQYF
TRBJ2-3 NA TRBV7-9 NA TGTGCCAGCAGCTTAGATACGGGCCCAGATACGCAGTATTTT CASSLDTGPDTQYF
TRBJ2-1 TRBD2 TRBV6-1 NA TGTGCCAGCAGTGAAGACGGCGGGGGGGGTAGTGAGCAGTTCTTC CASSEDGGGGSEQFF
TRBJ2-7 NA TRBV5-6 NA TGTGCCAGCAATGCGGGATTGAACGAGCAGTACTTC CASNAGLNEQYF
TRBJ2-1 TRBD2 TRBV4-3 few TGCGCCAGCAGCCAACGGGAGGTCTCCTACAATGAGCAGTTCTTC CASSQREVSYNEQFF
TRBJ2-1 NA TRBV5-1 NA TGCGCCAGCAGCTTGGATTGGAATGAGCAGTTCTTC CASSLDWNEQFF
TRBJ1-1 NA TRBV9 many TGTGCCAGCAGCGTAGGAGGGGACACTGAAGCTTTCTTT CASSVGGDTEAFF
TRBJ2-7 NA TRBV7-8 NA TGTGCCAGCAGCTTAAGAGGGATAACCTACGAGCAGTACTTC CASSLRGITYEQYF
TRBJ1-1 NA TRBV20-1 NA TGCAGTGCTAGAGATCGAGGAACTGAAGCTTTCTTT CSARDRGTEAFF
TRBJ2-7 NA TRBV12-3/TRBV12-4 NA TGTGCCAGCAGTCCATCCTCACAGGGCTACGAGCAGTACTTC CASSPSSQGYEQYF
TRBJ2-3 TRBD2 TRBV6-1 few TGTGCCAGCAGTGAATGGTCTAGCGGCAGCACAGATACGCAGTATTTT CASSEWSSGSTDTQYF
TRBJ2-1 TRBD2 TRBV9 NA TGTGCCAGCAGCGTAGGAGGGGGACTAGCTAATGAGCAGTTCTTC CASSVGGGLANEQFF
TRBJ1-2 NA TRBV30 NA TGTGCCTGGACGTGGGGGGGCGCGGATGGCTACACCTTC CAWTWGGADGYTF
TRBJ1-5 NA TRBV5-1 NA TGCGCCAGCCATCCAGGACCCGGCCAGCCCCAGCATTTT CASHPGPGQPQHF
TRBJ2-7 NA TRBV15 NA TGTGCCACCAGCAGAGCGGACAGCTCTTACGAGCAGTACTTC CATSRADSSYEQYF
TRBJ2-1 TRBD2 TRBV4-3 NA TGCGCCAGCAGCCCTGGGAGACTAGCGGGACCCAATGAGCAGTTCTTC CASSPGRLAGPNEQFF
TRBJ2-7 NA TRBV12-3/TRBV12-4 many TGTGCCAGCAGTTTAGGGGAAGCCGAGCAGTACTTC CASSLGEAEQYF
TRBJ2-7 TRBD1 TRBV11-3 NA TGTGCCAGCAGCCTGGGACAGGGGCGCCTCTACGAGCAGTACTTC CASSLGQGRLYEQYF
TRBJ1-2 TRBD1 TRBV6-2/TRBV6-3 few TGTGCCAGCACCGAGCCCGGGACAGGATACCTCAGGGCCTTC CASTEPGTGYLRAF
TRBJ2-7 NA TRBV20-1 NA TGCGGTCCTGGACAGACCTACGAGCAGTACTTC CGPGQTYEQYF
TRBJ2-2 NA TRBV5-1 NA TGCGCCAGCAGCTTAACCGGGAAGCTGTTTTTT CASSLTGKLFF
TRBJ2-1 TRBD2 TRBV20-1 NA TGCAGTGCCTCACTAGCGGGTGAGCAGTTCTTC CSASLAGEQFF
TRBJ2-2 TRBD2 TRBV3-1 few TGTGCCAGCAGCCAAGTGTATCGGGGGGAGGGCACCGGGGAGCTGTTTTTT CASSQVYRGEGTGELFF
TRBJ2-3 NA TRBV6-5 NA TGTGCCAGCAGTTACCGGACTCTGGGGTACACAGATACGCAGTATTTT CASSYRTLGYTDTQYF
TRBJ2-2 NA TRBV29-1 NA TGCAGCGTGAGGGCCGGGGAGCTGTTTTTT CSVRAGELFF
TRBJ2-1 TRBD2 TRBV12-3/TRBV12-4 NA TGTGCCAGCACCCTGGGGACTAGTCCCCACAATAAGCAGTTCTTC CASTLGTSPHNKQFF
TRBJ2-7 TRBD1 TRBV7-2 NA TGTGCCAGCAGCGCCCACAGGGGCCTATTCTACGAGCAGTACTTC CASSAHRGLFYEQYF
TRBJ2-7 NA TRBV9 few TGTGCCAGCAGCGTAGCGGACCTTTACGAGCAGTACTTC CASSVADLYEQYF
TRBJ2-7 TRBD2 TRBV11-2 NA TGTGCCAGCAGCTTAGACGATAGCGGGCGTCCGACCTACGAGCAGTACTTC CASSLDDSGRPTYEQYF
TRBJ2-1 TRBD2 TRBV19 NA TGTGCCAGTAGTATTGGGGAGGGCGGCCTCAATGAGCAGTTCTTC CASSIGEGGLNEQFF
TRBJ2-1 NA TRBV27 few TGTGCCAGCAGTCCCCTCGGTGGCTACAATGAGCAGTTCTTC CASSPLGGYNEQFF
TRBJ2-3 NA TRBV20-1 NA TGCAGTGTCGAACTCCTGGGGGGCGACACAGATACGCAGTATTTT CSVELLGGDTDTQYF
TRBJ2-7 NA TRBV9 few TGTGCCAGCACGAACCCAGACTCCCCCCAGCAGTACTTC CASTNPDSPQQYF
TRBJ2-1 NA TRBV4-1 few TGCGCCAGCCGATCGACCGGGTACAATGAGCAGTTCTTC CASRSTGYNEQFF
TRBJ2-1 NA TRBV6-5 many TGTGCCAGCAGTTACGGGGGGAGCTCCTACAATGAGCAGTTCTTC CASSYGGSSYNEQFF
TRBJ2-7 NA TRBV20-1 few TGCAGTGCTAGCTTCGTTTCAGTAGCTAGTTCCTACGAGCAGTACTTC CSASFVSVASSYEQYF
TRBJ2-1 TRBD2 TRBV11-2 few TGTGCCAGCAGCTTAGATCTAGCGGAGCTGTACAATGAGCAGTTCTTC CASSLDLAELYNEQFF
TRBJ2-7 TRBD2 TRBV3-1 once TGTGCCAGCAGCCAAATCGGACTAGCTGTTTACGAGCAGTACTTC CASSQIGLAVYEQYF
TRBJ2-5 NA TRBV3-1 NA TGTGCCAGCAGCCAAGTCGGCGCGGGTCCAGAGACCCAGTACTTC CASSQVGAGPETQYF
TRBJ2-1 NA TRBV12-3/TRBV12-4 few TGTGCCAGCAAGGGTTACAATGAGCAGTTCTTC CASKGYNEQFF
TRBJ1-1 NA TRBV6-1 few TGTGCCATAAAGCAGAACACTGAAGCTTTCTTT CAIKQNTEAFF
TRBJ1-1 TRBD1 TRBV6-1 NA TGTGCCAGCAGTGGAAATTTTGGGACAGGGGATTCGATGAACACTGAAGCTTTCTTT CASSGNFGTGDSMNTEAFF